A single T cell receptor (beta chain) is shown here with its context. Germline V CDR1 and CDR2: GTSNPN, SVGIG (reference sequence). The CDR3 sequence is 19 residues long. The trim removed 2 bases at V and 5 bases at J, leaving 20 bases unmatched. This entry comes from a study of PD-L1 blockade in urothelial cancer. Study-wide background: Blood samples had a median of 141,255 T cells.

Measured with immunoSEQ multiplex PCR; TCRdb has only the in-frame clones, and not every one. The sample shows over 14,000 clones, approximately 90% of them seen only once. Patients presented with locally advanced or metastatic urothelial carcinoma. Sample: PBMCs, taken around atezolizumab (anti-PD-L1) treatment. This sequence was found in a man between 70 and 80 years old with urothelial cancer. This sequence joins TRBV30 and TRBJ2-3; 9 bases are shared with TRBD2. CDR3 DNA sequence: TGTGCCTGGAGTCCCACGATTGGTAGCGGGGGCAGACCCAGAGATACGCAGTATTTT. Residues: CAWSPTIGSGGRPRDTQYF.